Below are 22 T cell receptor beta chains sequenced from a single sample in a study of CD8+ T cells in alopecia areata. RNA extraction and reverse transcription yielded cDNA as sequencing template. TCRdb's table, derived via immunoSEQ multiplex PCR, lists solely in-frame clones and lacks some. The sample includes fewer than 350,000 clones, roughly 64% seen only once; the top ten take under 2%. Treatment here: oral pan-JAK inhibitor, 5-10 mg twice daily. This specimen was CD4+ T cells sorted from blood, taken at week 24, from a patient treated with tofacitinib. The receptors were sampled from a human donor with alopecia areata.

V usage is TRBV30 and J usage is TRBJ1-6, with D hard to call. The CDR3 consists of 19 residues. Germline V gene data show CDR1 as GTSNPN and CDR2 as SVGIG (reference sequence). Trimming removed 0 bases from V and 0 bases from J, with 18 bases in between. The chain's CDR3 is CAWSVSGIGLSSYNSPLHF. The CDR3 DNA sequence: TGTGCCTGGAGTGTATCGGGGATCGGTCTCAGCTCCTATAATTCACCCCTCCACTTT.

This chain joins TRBV15 and TRBJ2-7; possible D gene TRBD1, 5 bases. Per germline, CDR1 LNHNV and CDR2 YYDKDF (reference sequence). The CDR3 is made up of 15 amino acids. The V end was cut by 0 bases, the J end by 1 base, with 10 bases between. DNA of the CDR3: TGTGCCACCAGCAGAGATCAGGCAGGGTCCTACGAGCAGTACTTC. The encoded protein is CATSRDQAGSYEQYF.

The chain carries TRBV28 and TRBJ1-1, with a possible D match to TRBD1 (6 bases). CDR1 is MDHEN, CDR2 SYDVKM, per germline. This CDR3 contains 15 residues. Trimming pared 8 bases from V and 4 bases from J, leaving 20 bases between. Here the CDR3 DNA reads TGTGCCAGCGGAGACATCAGGGGTTCTTTCACTGAAGCTTTCTTT. It yields the protein CASGDIRGSFTEAFF.

The chain links TRBV5-1 to TRBJ2-7, with unresolved D. The germline V gene encodes CDR1 SGHRS and CDR2 YFSETQ. Trimming removed 5 bases from V and 2 bases from J, with 11 bases in between. CDR3 size: 13 residues. DNA for the CDR3: TGCGCCAGCAGGGCAGATCTAACCTACGAGCAGTACTTC. The encoded protein is CASRADLTYEQYF.

The chain employs TRBV29-1 and TRBJ2-7; maybe TRBD1 (6 bases). This CDR3 is built from 16 residues. The germline V and J ends were trimmed by 6 bases and 0 bases, with 21 bases remaining between them. Per the germline V gene, CDR1 is SQVTM and CDR2 is ANQGSEA. The CDR3 spells CSVAPQGIPYSYEQYF. The DNA for the CDR3 is TGCAGCGTGGCACCCCAGGGGATCCCCTACTCCTACGAGCAGTACTTC.

The chain employs TRBV30 and TRBJ1-2; D is possibly TRBD1 (5 bases). CDR1 and CDR2 (germline): GTSNPN, SVGIG (reference sequence). The CDR3 consists of 16 residues. V gave up 3 bases and J gave up 2 bases, with 19 bases separating them. CDR3 in amino acids: CAWRMGSTKGNYGYTF. DNA for the CDR3: TGTGCCTGGAGGATGGGGTCCACTAAGGGGAACTATGGCTACACCTTC. The complete variable domain, with remaining parts taken from reference TRBV30 and TRBJ1-2, reads SQTIHQWPATLVQPVGSPLSLECTVEGTSNPNLYWYRQAAGRGLQLLFYSVGIGQISSEVPQNLSASRPQDRQFILSSKKLLLSDSGFYLCAWRMGSTKGNYGYTFGSGTRLTVV.

This clone was seen once. Written as DNA, the CDR3 is TGCGCCAGCAGCCAAGTTCCCGGGACTAGATCCACAGATACGCAGTATTTT. Translation: CASSQVPGTRSTDTQYF. The rearrangement uses TRBV4-1 and TRBJ2-3; 8 bases are shared with TRBD2. V dropped 1 base and J dropped 2; count of bases not matched to a gene: 8. The V gene's germline CDR1 is MGHRA and CDR2 YSYEKL. The CDR3 loop spans 17 amino acids.

The chain links TRBV7-9 to TRBJ2-2; D ambiguous. The CDR3 is 15 amino acids. Germline V lookup: CDR1 SEHNR, CDR2 FQNEAQ (reference sequence). V lost 1 base and J lost 7, with 13 bases in between. CDR3 coding DNA: TGTGCCAGCAGCTTAGATGGCATGGCGATCGGGGAGCTGTTTTTT. It codes for CASSLDGMAIGELFF.

V and J are TRBV11-1 and TRBJ2-6; weak D call: TRBD1 (5 bases). The V gene lost 5 bases and the J gene lost 1 base, with 12 bases spanning the gap. Germline V gene data show CDR1 as SGHAT and CDR2 as FQDESV (reference sequence). This CDR3 is 16 amino acids long. The CDR3 is CASSVEPGSGANVLTF. Written as DNA, the CDR3 is TGTGCCAGCAGCGTCGAACCAGGGTCTGGGGCCAACGTCCTGACTTTC.

This chain joins TRBV29-1 and TRBJ2-2; 9 positions match TRBD1. The trim removed 3 bases at V and 0 bases at J, leaving 2 bases unmatched. This CDR3 spans 15 amino acids. The V gene's germline CDR1 is SQVTM and CDR2 ANQGSEA. Here the CDR3 reads CSVEDRGANTGELFF. Here the CDR3 DNA reads TGCAGCGTTGAGGACAGGGGAGCGAACACCGGGGAGCTGTTTTTT.

The chain carries TRBV5-6 and TRBJ2-3; D unclear. This CDR3 comprises 11 residues. Germline CDR1 reads SGHDT; CDR2 reads YYEEEE. V was trimmed by 0 bases and J by 4 bases, leaving 0 bases between them. CDR3 sequence: CASSLADTQYF. CDR3 bases: TGTGCCAGCAGCTTGGCAGATACGCAGTATTTT.

The gene calls are TRBV6-5 and TRBJ1-2; 12 nucleotides match TRBD1. Losses at the gene ends were 3 bases for V and 6 bases for J; bases not matched to a gene: 5. CDR1 and CDR2 from the germline V gene are MNHEY and SVGAGI. The CDR3 has 15 amino acids. Here the CDR3 reads CASSYMGQGADGYTF. CDR3 nucleotide sequence: TGTGCCAGCAGTTATATGGGACAGGGGGCTGATGGCTACACCTTC.

This chain uses TRBV4-1 with TRBJ1-6, with 12 bases matching TRBD1. V lost 3 bases, J lost 0 bases, and 6 bases stayed unmatched. The germline V gene encodes CDR1 MGHRA and CDR2 YSYEKL. The CDR3 totals 19 residues. The CDR3 protein is CASSQTGTGGYSYNSPLHF. The CDR3 DNA reads TGCGCCAGCAGCCAGACCGGGACAGGGGGCTACTCCTATAATTCACCCCTCCACTTT.

The rearrangement joins TRBV27 to TRBJ1-2; a weak D match, TRBD1 (5 bases). Germline loops: CDR1 MNHEY, CDR2 SMNVEV (reference sequence). Trimming left V 2 bases short and J 2 bases short, with 12 bases between. This CDR3 has 15 residues. CDR3 DNA: TGTGCCAGCAGTTTAGGAGGGGATCCCAACTATGGCTACACCTTC. As protein: CASSLGGDPNYGYTF.

The chain uses TRBV7-2 and TRBJ2-1, with 7 bases matching TRBD2. Trimming removed 4 bases from V and 15 bases from J; junction bases left unmatched: 9. CDR3 length: 12 residues. From germline, CDR1 is SGHTA and CDR2 FQGNSA. The CDR3 coding sequence is TGTGCCAGCAGCTCCCGCGAGACTAGCCCGTTCTTC. Its protein is CASSSRETSPFF.

In this sample, this clone turned up a few times. This chain joins TRBV7-9 and TRBJ2-1; perhaps TRBD1 as D (5 bases). Per the germline V gene, CDR1 is SEHNR and CDR2 is FQNEAQ (reference sequence). V lost 5 bases, J lost 6 bases, and 14 bases lay in between. The CDR3 covers 14 residues. DNA of the CDR3: TGTGCCAGCAGCGCAAGCGCCAGGGTCAATGAGCAGTTCTTC. Translated: CASSASARVNEQFF.

The sample holds a few counts of this clone. The V call is TRBV5-1, the J call TRBJ1-5, with 10 bases fitting TRBD1. The J segment lost 8 bases and the V segment lost 0 bases, leaving 5 bases of the junction unmatched. This CDR3 spans 15 amino acids. CDR1 and CDR2 from the germline V gene are SGHRS and YFSETQ. For the CDR3, the DNA is TGCGCCAGCAGCTTGGGGACAGGGGGGATTGAGCCCCAGCATTTT. Its protein product is CASSLGTGGIEPQHF. The full variable domain, its missing parts supplied by reference TRBV5-1 and TRBJ1-5, is KAGVTQTPRYLIKTRGQQVTLSCSPISGHRSVSWYQQTPGQGLQFLFEYFSETQRNKGNFPGRFSGRQFSNSRSEMNVSTLELGDSALYLCASSLGTGGIEPQHFGDGTRLSIL.

The chain carries TRBV2 and TRBJ2-2; 7 bases agree with TRBD1. The CDR3 runs 14 residues. The trim removed 7 bases at V and 2 bases at J, leaving 4 bases unmatched. Germline CDR1 SNHLY, CDR2 FYNNEI. The CDR3 is CASNRQGNTGELFF. As DNA, the CDR3 is TGTGCCAGCAACAGACAGGGCAACACCGGGGAGCTGTTTTTT.

The chain employs TRBV30 and TRBJ2-3; D is unresolved. The V gene lost 2 bases and the J gene lost 10 bases, with 19 bases spanning the gap. CDR1 and CDR2 from the germline V gene are GTSNPN and SVGIG (reference sequence). This CDR3 contains 14 residues. CDR3 residues: CAWSSRPVPAAQYF. The CDR3 nucleotides are TGTGCCTGGAGTTCCCGCCCCGTGCCTGCCGCGCAGTATTTT. Combining the CDR3 with reference TRBV30 and TRBJ2-3 gives the whole variable domain SQTIHQWPATLVQPVGSPLSLECTVEGTSNPNLYWYRQAAGRGLQLLFYSVGIGQISSEVPQNLSASRPQDRQFILSSKKLLLSDSGFYLCAWSSRPVPAAQYFGPGTRLTVL.

The chain has TRBV30 and TRBJ2-1; 7 bases agree with TRBD1. Trimming removed 4 bases from V and 2 bases from J; junction bases left unmatched: 5. The germline V gene encodes CDR1 GTSNPN and CDR2 SVGIG (reference sequence). The CDR3 contains 14 residues. The CDR3 loop is CAWTDRVAYNEQFF. The CDR3 nucleotides read TGTGCCTGGACCGACAGGGTGGCCTACAATGAGCAGTTCTTC.

As concerns this clone: The final CDR3 position lacks the conserved phenylalanine or tryptophan, pointing to a likely read error. The chain carries TRBV5-5 and TRBJ2-3; D is possibly TRBD2 (5 bases). The CDR3 runs 13 residues. The germline gives CDR1 SGHKS, CDR2 YYEKEE (reference sequence). Trimming removed 2 bases at V and 2 bases at J, with 6 bases between. The CDR3 sequence: CASSFRDTDTQYS. CDR3 nucleotides: TGTGCCAGCAGCTTCCGGGACACAGATACGCAGTATTCT.

This clone has just a few counts. The chain carries TRBV30 and TRBJ1-5; D possibly corresponds to TRBD1 (6 bases). V lost 0 bases, J lost 5 bases, and 8 bases lay in between. This CDR3 is 13 amino acids long. Germline-derived CDR1 and CDR2 are GTSNPN and SVGIG (reference sequence). CDR3 region: CAWSVSGDQPQHF. The CDR3 DNA sequence: TGTGCCTGGAGTGTCTCAGGGGATCAGCCCCAGCATTTT.